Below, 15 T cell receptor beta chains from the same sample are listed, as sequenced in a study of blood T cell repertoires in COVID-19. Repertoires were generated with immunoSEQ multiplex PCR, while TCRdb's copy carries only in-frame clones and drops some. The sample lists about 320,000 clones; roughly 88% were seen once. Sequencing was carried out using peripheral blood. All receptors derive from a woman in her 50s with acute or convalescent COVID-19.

Here the CDR3 reads CASSWIGGSSNQPQHF. The CDR3 DNA is TGTGCCAGTAGTTGGATCGGGGGTTCTAGTAATCAGCCCCAGCATTTT. The gene calls are TRBV19 and TRBJ1-5, with a weak D call TRBD1 (5 bases). Between the trimmed V and J ends, which lost 5 bases and 4 bases, there was a span of 18 bases. CDR1 LNHDA and CDR2 SQIVND come from the germline V gene (reference sequence). The CDR3 covers 16 residues.

The CDR3 reads CASSFPSGGTDTQYF. The CDR3 nucleotides read TGTGCCAGCAGTTTCCCCAGCGGGGGCACAGATACGCAGTATTTT. J is TRBJ2-3 and V is TRBV27, with 7 bases lining up with TRBD2. The CDR3 contains 15 residues. V was clipped by 3 bases and J by 1 base; unmatched bases: 4. The V gene's germline CDR1 is MNHEY and CDR2 SMNVEV (reference sequence).

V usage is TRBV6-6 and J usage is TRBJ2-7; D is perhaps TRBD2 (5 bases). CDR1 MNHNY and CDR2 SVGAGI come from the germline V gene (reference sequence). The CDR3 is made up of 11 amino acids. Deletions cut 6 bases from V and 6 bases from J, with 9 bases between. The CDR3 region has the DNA TGTGCCAGCAGCATCACTAGCGAGCAGTACTTC. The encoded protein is CASSITSEQYF.

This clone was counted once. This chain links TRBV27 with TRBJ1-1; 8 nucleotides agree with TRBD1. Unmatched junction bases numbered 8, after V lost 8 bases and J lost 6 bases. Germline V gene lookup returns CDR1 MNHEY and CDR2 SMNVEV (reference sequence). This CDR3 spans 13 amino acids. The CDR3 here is CASLNRGWSEAFF. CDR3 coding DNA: TGTGCCAGCTTGAACAGGGGGTGGTCTGAAGCTTTCTTT.

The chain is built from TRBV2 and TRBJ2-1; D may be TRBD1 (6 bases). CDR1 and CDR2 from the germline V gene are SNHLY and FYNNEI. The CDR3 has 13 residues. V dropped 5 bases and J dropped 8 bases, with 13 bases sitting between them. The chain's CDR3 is CASSKGELDEQFF. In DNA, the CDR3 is TGTGCCAGCAGTAAGGGGGAGCTGGATGAGCAGTTCTTC.

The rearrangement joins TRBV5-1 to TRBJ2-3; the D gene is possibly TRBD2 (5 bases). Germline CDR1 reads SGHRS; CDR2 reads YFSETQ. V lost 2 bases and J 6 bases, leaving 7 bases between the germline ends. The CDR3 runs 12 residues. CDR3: CASSFSVDTQYF. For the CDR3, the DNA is TGCGCCAGCAGCTTTAGCGTGGATACGCAGTATTTT.

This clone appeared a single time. The DNA of the CDR3 is TGTGCCACCAGCAGAACAGGGGGAAGATCTCAGCCCCAGCATTTT. As protein: CATSRTGGRSQPQHF. The rearrangement links TRBV15 to TRBJ1-5; 8 bases fit TRBD1. The CDR3 has 15 amino acids. CDR1 LNHNV and CDR2 YYDKDF come from the germline V gene (reference sequence). V lost 2 bases to trimming and J lost 6 bases; unmatched junction nucleotides: 6.

CDR3 residues: CASSHNRDRRNEQYF. CDR3 bases: TGTGCCAGCAGCCACAATCGGGACAGGAGGAACGAGCAGTACTTC. The chain links TRBV7-9 to TRBJ2-7; 8 positions agree with TRBD1. V was clipped by 5 bases and J by 5 bases; unmatched bases: 11. The germline gives CDR1 SEHNR, CDR2 FQNEAQ (reference sequence). CDR3 length: 15 amino acids. The full variable domain, rest sourced from reference TRBV7-9 and TRBJ2-7, is DTGVSQNPRHKITKRGQNVTFRCDPISEHNRLYWYRQTLGQGPEFLTYFQNEAQLEKSRLLSDRFSAERPKGSFSTLEIQRTEQGDSAMYLCASSHNRDRRNEQYFGPGTRLTVT.

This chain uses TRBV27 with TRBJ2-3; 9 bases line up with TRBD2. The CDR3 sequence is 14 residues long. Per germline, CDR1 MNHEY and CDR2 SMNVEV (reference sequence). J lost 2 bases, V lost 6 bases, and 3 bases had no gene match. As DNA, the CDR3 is TGTGCCAGCAGCCTAGCGGGGAACACAGATACGCAGTATTTT. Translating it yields CASSLAGNTDTQYF.

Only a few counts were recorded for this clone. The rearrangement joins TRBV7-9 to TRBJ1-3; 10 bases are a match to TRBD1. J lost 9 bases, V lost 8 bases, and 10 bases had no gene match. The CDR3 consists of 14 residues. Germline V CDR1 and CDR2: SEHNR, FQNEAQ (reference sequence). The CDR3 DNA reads TGTGCCAGCTCGCTCGGGACAGGGGTTCTCACCATATATTTT. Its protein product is CASSLGTGVLTIYF.

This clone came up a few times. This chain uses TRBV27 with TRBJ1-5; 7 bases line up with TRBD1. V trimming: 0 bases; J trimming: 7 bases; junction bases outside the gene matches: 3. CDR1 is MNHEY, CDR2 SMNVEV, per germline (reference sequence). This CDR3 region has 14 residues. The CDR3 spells CASSLSGGQQPQHF. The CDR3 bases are TGTGCCAGCAGTTTATCAGGGGGCCAACAGCCCCAGCATTTT.

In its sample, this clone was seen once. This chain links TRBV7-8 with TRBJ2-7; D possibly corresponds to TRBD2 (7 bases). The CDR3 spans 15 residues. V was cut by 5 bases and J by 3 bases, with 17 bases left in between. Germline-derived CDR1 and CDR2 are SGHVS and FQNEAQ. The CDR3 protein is CASSQLMGGHYEQYF. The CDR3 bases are TGTGCCAGCAGCCAACTCATGGGGGGGCACTACGAGCAGTACTTC.

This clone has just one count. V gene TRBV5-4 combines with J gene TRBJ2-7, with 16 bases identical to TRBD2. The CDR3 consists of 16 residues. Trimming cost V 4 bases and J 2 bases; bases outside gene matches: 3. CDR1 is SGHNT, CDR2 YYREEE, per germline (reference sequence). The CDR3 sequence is CASSGTSGRATYEQYF. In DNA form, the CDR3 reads TGTGCCAGCAGCGGGACTAGCGGGAGGGCCACCTACGAGCAGTACTTC. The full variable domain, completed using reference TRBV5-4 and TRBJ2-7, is ETGVTQSPTHLIKTRGQQVTLRCSSQSGHNTVSWYQQALGQGPQFIFQYYREEENGRGNFPPRFSGLQFPNYSSELNVNALELDDSALYLCASSGTSGRATYEQYFGPGTRLTVT.

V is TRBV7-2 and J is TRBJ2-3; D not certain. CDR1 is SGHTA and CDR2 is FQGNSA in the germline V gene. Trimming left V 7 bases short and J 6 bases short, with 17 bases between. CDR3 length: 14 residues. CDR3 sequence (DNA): TGTGCCAGCACGATTTTAGGTGGGCTGGATACGCAGTATTTT. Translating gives CASTILGGLDTQYF.

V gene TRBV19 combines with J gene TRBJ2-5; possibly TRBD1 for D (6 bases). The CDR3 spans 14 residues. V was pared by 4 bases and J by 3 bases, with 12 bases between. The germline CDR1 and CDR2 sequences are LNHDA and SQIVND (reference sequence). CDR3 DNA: TGTGCCAGTAGTAGACAGGAGTGGGAAGAGACCCAGTACTTC. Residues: CASSRQEWEETQYF.